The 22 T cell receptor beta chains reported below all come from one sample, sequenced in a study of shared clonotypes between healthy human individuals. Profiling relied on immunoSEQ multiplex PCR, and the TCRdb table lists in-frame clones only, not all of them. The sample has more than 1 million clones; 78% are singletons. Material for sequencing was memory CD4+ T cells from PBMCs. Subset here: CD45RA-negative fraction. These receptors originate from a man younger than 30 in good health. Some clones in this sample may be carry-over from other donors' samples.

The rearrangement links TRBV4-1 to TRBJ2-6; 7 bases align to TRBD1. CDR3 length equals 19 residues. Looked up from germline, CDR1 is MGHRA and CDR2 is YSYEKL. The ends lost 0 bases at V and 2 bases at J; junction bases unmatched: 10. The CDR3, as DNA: TGCGCCAGCAGCCAAGATTGGAGACAGGGACAAGCTGGGGCCAACGTCCTGACTTTC. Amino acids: CASSQDWRQGQAGANVLTF.

CDR3 DNA: TGTGCCAGCTCATCGGGACCGAACACCGGGGAGCTGTTTTTT. It encodes CASSSGPNTGELFF. This sequence joins TRBV18 and TRBJ2-2, with D perhaps TRBD1 or TRBD2 (5 bases each). The V end lost 5 bases, the J end lost 0 bases, and 7 bases lay between the germline ends. CDR1 is KGHSH, CDR2 LQKENI, per germline. This CDR3 spans 14 amino acids.

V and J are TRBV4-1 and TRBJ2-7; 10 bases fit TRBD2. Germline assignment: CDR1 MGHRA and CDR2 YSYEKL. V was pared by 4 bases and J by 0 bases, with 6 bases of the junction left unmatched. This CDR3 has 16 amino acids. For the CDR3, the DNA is TGCGCCAGCAGCCCGGGGACTAGCGAAAGCTCCTACGAGCAGTACTTC. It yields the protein CASSPGTSESSYEQYF.

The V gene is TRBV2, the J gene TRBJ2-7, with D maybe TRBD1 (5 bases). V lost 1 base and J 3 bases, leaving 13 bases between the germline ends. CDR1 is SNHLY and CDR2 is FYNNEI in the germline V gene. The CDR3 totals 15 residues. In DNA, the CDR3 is TGTGCCAGCAGTGAAGAAATGCTTACAGGCTACGAGCAGTACTTC. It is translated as CASSEEMLTGYEQYF.

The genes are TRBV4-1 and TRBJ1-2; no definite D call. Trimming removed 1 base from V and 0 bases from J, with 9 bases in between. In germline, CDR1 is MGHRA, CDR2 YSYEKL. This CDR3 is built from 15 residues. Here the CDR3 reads CASSQVATANYGYTF. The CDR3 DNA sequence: TGCGCCAGCAGCCAAGTAGCCACCGCTAACTATGGCTACACCTTC.

The CDR3 sequence is CASSYGEVYTGELFF. For the CDR3, the DNA is TGTGCCAGCAGTTACGGGGAGGTGTACACCGGGGAGCTGTTTTTT. The chain couples TRBV6-5 to TRBJ2-2, with a tentative D call TRBD2 (6 bases). Trimming took 2 bases from V and 3 from J, leaving 10 bases between them. The CDR3 sequence is 15 residues long. Germline assignment: CDR1 MNHEY and CDR2 SVGAGI.

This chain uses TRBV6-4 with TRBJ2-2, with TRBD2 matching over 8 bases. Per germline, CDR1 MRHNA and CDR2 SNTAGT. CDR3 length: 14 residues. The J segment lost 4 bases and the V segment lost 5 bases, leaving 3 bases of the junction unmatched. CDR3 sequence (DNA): TGTGCCAGCAGTAAACTAGCGGTCACCGGGGAGCTGTTTTTT. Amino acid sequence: CASSKLAVTGELFF.

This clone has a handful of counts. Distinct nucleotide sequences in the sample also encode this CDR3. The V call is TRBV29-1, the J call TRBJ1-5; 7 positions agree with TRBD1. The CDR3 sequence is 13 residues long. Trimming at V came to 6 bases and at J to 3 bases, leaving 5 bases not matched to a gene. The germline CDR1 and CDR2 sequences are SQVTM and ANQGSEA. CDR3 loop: CSVGTGDNQPQHF. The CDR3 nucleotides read TGCAGCGTGGGCACAGGGGACAATCAGCCCCAGCATTTT.

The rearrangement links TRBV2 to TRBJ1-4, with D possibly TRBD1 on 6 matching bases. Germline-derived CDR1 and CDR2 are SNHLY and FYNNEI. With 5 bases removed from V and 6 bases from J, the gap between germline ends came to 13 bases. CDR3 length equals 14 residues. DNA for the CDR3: TGTGCCAGCAGTTCTGGGGGGGCCCATGAAAAACTGTTTTTT. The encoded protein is CASSSGGAHEKLFF.

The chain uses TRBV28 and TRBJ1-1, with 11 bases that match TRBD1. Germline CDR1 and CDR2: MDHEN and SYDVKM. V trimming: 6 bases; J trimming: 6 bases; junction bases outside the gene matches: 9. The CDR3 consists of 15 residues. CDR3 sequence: CASSPRTGGAAEAFF. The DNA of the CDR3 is TGTGCCAGCAGCCCCCGGACAGGGGGCGCAGCTGAAGCTTTCTTT.

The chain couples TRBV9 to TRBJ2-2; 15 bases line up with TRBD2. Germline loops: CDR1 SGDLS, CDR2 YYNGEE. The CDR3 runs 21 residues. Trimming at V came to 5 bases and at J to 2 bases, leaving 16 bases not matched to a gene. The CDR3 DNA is TGTGCCAGCAGTAGGACTAGCGGGAGGGAAAATAAAAAGATCAACACCGGGGAGCTGTTTTTT. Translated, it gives CASSRTSGRENKKINTGELFF.

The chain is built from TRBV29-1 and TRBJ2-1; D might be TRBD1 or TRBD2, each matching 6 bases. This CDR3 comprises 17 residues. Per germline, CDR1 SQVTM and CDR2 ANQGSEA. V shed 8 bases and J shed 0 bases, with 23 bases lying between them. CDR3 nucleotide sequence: TGCAGCCCACCGGGGGCTAGAAACCCGAGCTCCTACAATGAGCAGTTCTTC. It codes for CSPPGARNPSSYNEQFF.

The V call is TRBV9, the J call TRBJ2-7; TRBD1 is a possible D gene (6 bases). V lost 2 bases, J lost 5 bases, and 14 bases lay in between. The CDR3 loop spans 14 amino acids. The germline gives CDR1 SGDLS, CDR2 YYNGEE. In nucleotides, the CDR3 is TGTGCCAGCAGCGTCTTCCCACAGGGCAACGAGCAGTACTTC. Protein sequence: CASSVFPQGNEQYF.

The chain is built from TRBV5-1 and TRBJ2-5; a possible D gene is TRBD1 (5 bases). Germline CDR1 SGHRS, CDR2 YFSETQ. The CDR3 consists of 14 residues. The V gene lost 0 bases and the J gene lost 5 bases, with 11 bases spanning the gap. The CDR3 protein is CASSLAFQGETQYF. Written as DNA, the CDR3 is TGCGCCAGCAGCTTGGCCTTTCAGGGTGAGACCCAGTACTTC.

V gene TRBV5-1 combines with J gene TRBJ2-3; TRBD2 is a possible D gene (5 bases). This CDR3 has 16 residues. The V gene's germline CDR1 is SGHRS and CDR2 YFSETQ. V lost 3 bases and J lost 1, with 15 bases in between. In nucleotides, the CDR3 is TGCGCCAGCAGCTCGGGATCCGGGCCGGGCACAGATACGCAGTATTTT. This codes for CASSSGSGPGTDTQYF. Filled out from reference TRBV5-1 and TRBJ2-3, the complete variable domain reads KAGVTQTPRYLIKTRGQQVTLSCSPISGHRSVSWYQQTPGQGLQFLFEYFSETQRNKGNFPGRFSGRQFSNSRSEMNVSTLELGDSALYLCASSSGSGPGTDTQYFGPGTRLTVL.

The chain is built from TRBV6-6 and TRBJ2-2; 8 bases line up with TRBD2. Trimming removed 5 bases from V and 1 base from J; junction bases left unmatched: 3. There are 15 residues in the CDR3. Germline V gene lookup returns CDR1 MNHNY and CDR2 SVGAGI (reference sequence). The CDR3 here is CASSHGGVNTGELFF. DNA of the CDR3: TGTGCCAGCAGTCACGGGGGGGTGAACACCGGGGAGCTGTTTTTT.

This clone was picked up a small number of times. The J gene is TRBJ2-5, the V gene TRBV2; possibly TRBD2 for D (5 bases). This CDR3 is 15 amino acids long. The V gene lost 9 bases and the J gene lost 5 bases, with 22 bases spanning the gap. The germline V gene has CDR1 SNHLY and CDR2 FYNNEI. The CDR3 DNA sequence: TGTGCCAGTACCGAGGGTCGGGGAATTGGGGAGACCCAGTACTTC. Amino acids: CASTEGRGIGETQYF.

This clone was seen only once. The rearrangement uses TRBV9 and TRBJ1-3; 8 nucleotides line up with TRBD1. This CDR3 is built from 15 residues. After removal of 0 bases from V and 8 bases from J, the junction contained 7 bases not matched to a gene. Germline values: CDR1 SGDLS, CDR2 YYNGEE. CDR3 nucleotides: TGTGCCAGCAGCGTAGCACAGGGGGAGTGGGACACCATATATTTT. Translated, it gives CASSVAQGEWDTIYF. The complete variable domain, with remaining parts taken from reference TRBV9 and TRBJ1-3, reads DSGVTQTPKHLITATGQRVTLRCSPRSGDLSVYWYQQSLDQGLQFLIQYYNGEERAKGNILERFSAQQFPDLHSELNLSSLELGDSALYFCASSVAQGEWDTIYFGEGSWLTVV.

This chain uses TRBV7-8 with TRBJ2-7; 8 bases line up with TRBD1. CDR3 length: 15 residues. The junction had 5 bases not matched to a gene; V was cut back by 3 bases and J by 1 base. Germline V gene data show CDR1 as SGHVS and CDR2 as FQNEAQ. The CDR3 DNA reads TGTGCCAGCAGCTTTTCACGGACAGGGTCCTACGAGCAGTACTTC. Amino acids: CASSFSRTGSYEQYF. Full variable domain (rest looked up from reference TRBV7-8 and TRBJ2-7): GAGVSQSPRYKVAKRGQDVALRCDPISGHVSLFWYQQALGQGPEFLTYFQNEAQLDKSGLPSDRFFAERPEGSVSTLKIQRTQQEDSAVYLCASSFSRTGSYEQYFGPGTRLTVT.

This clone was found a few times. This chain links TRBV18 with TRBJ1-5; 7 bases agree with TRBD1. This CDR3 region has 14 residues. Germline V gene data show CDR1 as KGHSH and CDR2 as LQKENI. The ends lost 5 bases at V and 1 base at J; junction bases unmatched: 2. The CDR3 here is CASSSQGSNQPQHF. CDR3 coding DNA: TGTGCCAGCTCATCACAGGGGAGCAATCAGCCCCAGCATTTT.

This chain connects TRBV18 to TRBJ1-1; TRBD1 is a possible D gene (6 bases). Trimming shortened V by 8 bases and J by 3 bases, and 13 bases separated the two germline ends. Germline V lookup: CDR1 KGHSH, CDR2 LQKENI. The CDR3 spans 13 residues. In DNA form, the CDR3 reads TGTGCCAGCAGGGTAAACAGGGACACTGAAGCTTTCTTT. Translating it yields CASRVNRDTEAFF.

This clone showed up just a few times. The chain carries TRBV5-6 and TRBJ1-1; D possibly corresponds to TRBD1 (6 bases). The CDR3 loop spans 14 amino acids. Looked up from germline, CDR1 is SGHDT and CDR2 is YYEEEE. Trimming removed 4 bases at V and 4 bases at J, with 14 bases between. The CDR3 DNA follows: TGTGCCAGCAGCGTATTCTCAGGGGTCACTGAAGCTTTCTTT. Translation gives CASSVFSGVTEAFF.